This T cell receptor beta chain is drawn from a study of spatial heterogeneity in lung cancer. In the study overall: Raw reads contained each unique TCR and UMI combination more than ten times on average.

Time point reported: blood at routine non-recurrence follow-up after resection. The germline CDR1 and CDR2 sequences are KGHDR and SFDVKD. Trimming removed 4 bases from V and 0 bases from J, with 5 bases in between. The CDR3 extends over 13 amino acids. In its sample, this clonotype was seen a few times. All TCR cDNA molecules were individually tagged with a unique molecular identifier. TCRdb used MiXCR to reprocess the 5' RACE reads, holding one entry per CDR3 protein. Of roughly 99,000 distinct CDR3 sequences listed, approximately 19% are singletons. The sequence was obtained from a male donor with early-stage non-small cell lung cancer. The V call is TRBV24-1, the J call TRBJ2-5; D is undetermined. The material sequenced was PBMCs, taken at follow-up. CDR3 in amino acids: CATSDGYQETQYF. CDR3 nucleotides: TGTGCCACCAGTGACGGGTACCAAGAGACCCAGTACTTC.